This TCR beta chain was identified in a study of human CD8 memory T cell subsets. Study observations and caveats: Few clonotypes were shared between stem-like memory and precursor exhausted T cells.

In germline, CDR1 is SNHLY, CDR2 FYNNEI. CDR3 length: 16 amino acids. By UMI-labeled 5' RACE, the TCR beta libraries were made. TCRdb re-called the 5' RACE reads; one entry per CDR3 protein, DNA not given. Recorded for this sample: 9,500 to 11,000 distinct CDR3 sequences. A note on this clonotype: Its cognate antigen is unknown.

The PBMC came from buffy coats of healthy donors. The origin of this receptor is a human donor in good health. Material: CD8+ T cells from PBMCs. The chain uses TRBV2 and TRBJ2-1; TCRdb calls TRBD1, which cannot be checked without DNA. CDR3 residues: CASSTRGGDSYNEQFF.